The 13 T cell receptor beta chains below all came from one sample that was sequenced in a study of T cell repertoires in cytomegalovirus infection. Via MiXCR, TCRdb re-called the reads, giving one row per CDR3 protein. The sample consists of 160,000 or so distinct CDR3 sequences, 20% to 25% of them appearing once. Sequencing was carried out using PBMCs. These receptors were obtained from a human donor in good health (CMV status not recorded). Some clones in this sample may be carry-over from other donors' samples.

At least ten counts were recorded for this clonotype. The chain couples TRBV7-8 to TRBJ2-3; D is ambiguous. Germline loops: CDR1 SGHVS, CDR2 FQNEAQ. This CDR3 region has 16 residues. V gave up 5 bases and J gave up 0 bases, with 15 bases separating them. The CDR3: CASSRTHTRSTDTQYF. Written as DNA, the CDR3 is TGTGCCAGCAGCCGTACCCACACCAGAAGCACAGATACGCAGTATTTT. Complete variable domain (other parts from reference TRBV7-8 and TRBJ2-3): GAGVSQSPRYKVAKRGQDVALRCDPISGHVSLFWYQQALGQGPEFLTYFQNEAQLDKSGLPSDRFFAERPEGSVSTLKIQRTQQEDSAVYLCASSRTHTRSTDTQYFGPGTRLTVL.

The CDR3 spells CASSLALGRETQYF. The CDR3 coding sequence is TGTGCCAGCAGCTTAGCCCTAGGGAGGGAGACCCAGTACTTC. V usage is TRBV11-2 and J usage is TRBJ2-5, with TRBD2 as a possible D gene (6 bases). V lost 1 base, J lost 5 bases, and 11 bases lay in between. CDR3 size: 14 residues. Germline V gene data show CDR1 as SGHAT and CDR2 as FQNNGV.

J is TRBJ2-2 and V is TRBV20-1, with D possibly matching TRBD2 (7 bases). Trimming removed 1 base at V and 7 bases at J, with 13 bases between. The CDR3 spans 14 residues. Per germline, CDR1 DFQATT and CDR2 SNEGSKA (reference sequence). The CDR3 reads CSARVGGPYGELFF. The CDR3 coding sequence is TGCAGTGCTAGAGTCGGGGGGCCCTACGGGGAGCTGTTTTTT.

The rearrangement uses TRBV29-1 and TRBJ2-1, with TRBD2 matching 8 bases. The CDR3 consists of 12 residues. Trimming cost V 4 bases and J 6 bases; bases outside gene matches: 2. Germline lookup yields CDR1 SQVTM and CDR2 ANQGSEA. DNA of the CDR3: TGCAGCGTTGGCCGGGGGGGCAATGAGCAGTTCTTC. It encodes CSVGRGGNEQFF.

This clonotype was detected ten times or more. This chain connects TRBV4-1 to TRBJ1-1; D is perhaps TRBD1 (6 bases). This CDR3 contains 14 residues. V was pared by 1 base and J by 6 bases, with 12 bases between. CDR1 is MGHRA, CDR2 YSYEKL, per germline. The CDR3 bases are TGCGCCAGCAGCCAAGCTTTCGGGACACCTGAAGCTTTCTTT. Translating gives CASSQAFGTPEAFF.

The V and J genes are TRBV9 and TRBJ2-3, with 10 bases aligning to TRBD2. CDR1 and CDR2 from the germline V gene are SGDLS and YYNGEE. The CDR3 is made up of 15 amino acids. Losses at the gene ends were 0 bases for V and 5 bases for J; bases not matched to a gene: 3. The CDR3 here is CASSVVASGRDTQYF. In DNA form, the CDR3 reads TGTGCCAGCAGCGTAGTGGCTAGCGGGAGAGATACGCAGTATTTT.

The V gene is TRBV20-1, the J gene TRBJ1-1, with D maybe TRBD1 (6 bases). The length of the CDR3 is 14 residues. Looked up from germline, CDR1 is DFQATT and CDR2 is SNEGSKA (reference sequence). Trimming shortened V by 6 bases and J by 6 bases, and 20 bases separated the two germline ends. The CDR3 DNA follows: TGCAGTGCCCAACCGGCCCACAGGGTGGCTGAAGCTTTCTTT. This translates into CSAQPAHRVAEAFF.

The genes are TRBV5-6 and TRBJ2-7; a weak D match, TRBD1 (5 bases). The V end was cut by 1 base, the J end by 1 base, with 12 bases between. CDR1 and CDR2 from the germline V gene are SGHDT and YYEEEE. The length of the CDR3 is 15 residues. The CDR3 protein is CASSLSQGKSYEQYF. The CDR3 coding sequence is TGTGCCAGCAGCTTGAGCCAGGGTAAATCCTACGAGCAGTACTTC.

This clonotype has just a few counts. This chain links TRBV2 with TRBJ1-5, with D hard to call. CDR3 length: 13 residues. Germline V gives CDR1 SNHLY, CDR2 FYNNEI. V lost 7 bases and J 0 bases, leaving 7 bases between the germline ends. The CDR3 DNA is TGTGCCAGCATGCGCGATAGCAATCAGCCCCAGCATTTT. Translating it yields CASMRDSNQPQHF.

This chain connects TRBV5-4 to TRBJ2-1; 11 bases are a match to TRBD1. The trim removed 3 bases at V and 7 bases at J, leaving 9 bases unmatched. The CDR3 is 16 amino acids. Germline CDR1 is SGHNT and CDR2 is YYREEE (reference sequence). DNA of the CDR3: TGTGCCAGCAGCTCATTCCAGGACAGGGGGCGGAATGAGCAGTTCTTC. Its translation: CASSSFQDRGRNEQFF.

The chain combines TRBV24-1 with TRBJ1-2; unclear D gene. Germline V gene data show CDR1 as KGHDR and CDR2 as SFDVKD. The V and J ends lost 5 bases and 2 bases respectively, with 8 bases between them. The CDR3 has 13 residues. DNA for the CDR3: TGTGCCACCAGTGTTGGACGGAACTATGGCTACACCTTC. Protein sequence: CATSVGRNYGYTF.

V usage is TRBV25-1 and J usage is TRBJ1-2; TRBD1 matches at 8 bases. Looked up from germline, CDR1 is MGHDK and CDR2 is SYGVNS. The CDR3 has 12 residues. After removal of 3 bases from V and 8 bases from J, the junction contained 2 bases not matched to a gene. CDR3 in DNA: TGTGCCAGCAGTGATACAGGGGGAGGCTACACCTTC. It specifies CASSDTGGGYTF.

This clonotype was picked up many times. CDR3 amino acids: CASSSDYNSPLHF. The CDR3 DNA reads as TGTGCCAGCAGCAGCGACTATAATTCACCCCTCCACTTT. The chain is built from TRBV2 and TRBJ1-6; D is unresolved. Germline CDR1 is SNHLY and CDR2 is FYNNEI. The CDR3 has 13 residues. Trimming removed 6 bases from V and 3 bases from J, with 6 bases in between. Drawing the rest from reference TRBV2 and TRBJ1-6, the complete variable domain is EPEVTQTPSHQVTQMGQEVILRCVPISNHLYFYWYRQILGQKVEFLVSFYNNEISEKSEIFDDQFSVERPDGSNFTLKIRSTKLEDSAMYFCASSSDYNSPLHFGNGTRLTVT.